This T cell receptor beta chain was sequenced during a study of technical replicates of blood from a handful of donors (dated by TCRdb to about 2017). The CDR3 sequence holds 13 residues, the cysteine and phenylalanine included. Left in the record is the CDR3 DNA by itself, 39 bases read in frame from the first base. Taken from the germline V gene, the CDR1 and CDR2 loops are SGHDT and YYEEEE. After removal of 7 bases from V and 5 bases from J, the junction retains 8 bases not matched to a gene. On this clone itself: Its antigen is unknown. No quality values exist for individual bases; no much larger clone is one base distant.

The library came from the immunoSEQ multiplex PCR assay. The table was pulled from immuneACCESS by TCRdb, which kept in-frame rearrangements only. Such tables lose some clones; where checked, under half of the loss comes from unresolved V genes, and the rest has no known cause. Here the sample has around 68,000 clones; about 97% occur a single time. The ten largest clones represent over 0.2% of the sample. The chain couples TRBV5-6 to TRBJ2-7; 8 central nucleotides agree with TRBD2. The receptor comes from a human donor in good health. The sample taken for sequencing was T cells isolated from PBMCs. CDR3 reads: CASLGLVDNEQYF. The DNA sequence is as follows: TGTGCCAGCTTGGGACTAGTAGACAACGAGCAGTACTTC.